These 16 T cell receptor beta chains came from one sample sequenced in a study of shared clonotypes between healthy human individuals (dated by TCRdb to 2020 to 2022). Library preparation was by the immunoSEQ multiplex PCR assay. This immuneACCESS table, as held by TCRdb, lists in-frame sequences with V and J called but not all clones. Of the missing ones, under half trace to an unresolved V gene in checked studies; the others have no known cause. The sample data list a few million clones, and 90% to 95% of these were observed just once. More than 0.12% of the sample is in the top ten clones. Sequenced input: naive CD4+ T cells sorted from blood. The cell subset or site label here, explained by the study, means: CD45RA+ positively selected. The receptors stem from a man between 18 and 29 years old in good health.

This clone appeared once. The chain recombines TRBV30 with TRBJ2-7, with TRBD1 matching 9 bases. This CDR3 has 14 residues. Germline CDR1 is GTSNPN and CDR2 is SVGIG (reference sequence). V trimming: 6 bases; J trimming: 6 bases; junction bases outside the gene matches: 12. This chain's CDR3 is CACRSGTGIAEQYF. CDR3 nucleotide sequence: TGTGCCTGCCGATCCGGGACAGGGATCGCCGAGCAGTACTTC. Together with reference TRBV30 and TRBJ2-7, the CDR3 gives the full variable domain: SQTIHQWPATLVQPVGSPLSLECTVEGTSNPNLYWYRQAAGRGLQLLFYSVGIGQISSEVPQNLSASRPQDRQFILSSKKLLLSDSGFYLCACRSGTGIAEQYFGPGTRLTVT.

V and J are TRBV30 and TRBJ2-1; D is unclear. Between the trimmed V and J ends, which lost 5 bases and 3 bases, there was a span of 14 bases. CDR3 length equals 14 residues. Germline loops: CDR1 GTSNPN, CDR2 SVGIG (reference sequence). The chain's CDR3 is CAWGRQADYNEQFF. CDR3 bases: TGTGCCTGGGGTAGGCAGGCCGACTACAATGAGCAGTTCTTC.

The CDR3: CASSLEGWSSYEQYF. In DNA, the CDR3 is TGTGCCAGCAGCTTGGAGGGGTGGAGTTCCTACGAGCAGTACTTC. V and J are TRBV5-4 and TRBJ2-7, with D perhaps TRBD1 (5 bases). Germline V gene lookup returns CDR1 SGHNT and CDR2 YYREEE (reference sequence). This CDR3 is built from 15 residues. V lost 0 bases and J 1 base, leaving 11 bases between the germline ends.

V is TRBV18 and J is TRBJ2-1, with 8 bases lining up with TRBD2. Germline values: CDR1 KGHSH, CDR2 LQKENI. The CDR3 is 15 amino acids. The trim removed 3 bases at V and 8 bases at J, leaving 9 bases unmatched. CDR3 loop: CASSPRQRESDEQFF. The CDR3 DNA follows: TGTGCCAGCTCACCGCGCCAGCGGGAGTCGGATGAGCAGTTCTTC.

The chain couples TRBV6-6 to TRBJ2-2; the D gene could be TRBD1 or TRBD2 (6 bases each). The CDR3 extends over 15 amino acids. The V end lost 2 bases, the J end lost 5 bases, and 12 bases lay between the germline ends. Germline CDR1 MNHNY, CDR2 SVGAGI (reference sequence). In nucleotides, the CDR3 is TGTGCCAGCAGTTACGACGGAGGGGGAACCGGGGAGCTGTTTTTT. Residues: CASSYDGGGTGELFF.

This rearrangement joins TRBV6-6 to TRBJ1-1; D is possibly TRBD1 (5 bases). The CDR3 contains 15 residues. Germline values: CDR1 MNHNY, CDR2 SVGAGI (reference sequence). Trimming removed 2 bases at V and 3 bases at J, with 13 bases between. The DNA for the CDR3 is TGTGCCAGCAGTTACATTATCCAGGGTGACACTGAAGCTTTCTTT. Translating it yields CASSYIIQGDTEAFF.

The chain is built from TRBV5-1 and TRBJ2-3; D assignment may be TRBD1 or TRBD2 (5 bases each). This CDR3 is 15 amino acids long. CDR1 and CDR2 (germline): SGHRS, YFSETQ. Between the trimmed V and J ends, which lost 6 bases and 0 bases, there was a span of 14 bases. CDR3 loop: CASNPGTVSTDTQYF. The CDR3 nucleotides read TGCGCCAGCAACCCCGGGACCGTGAGCACAGATACGCAGTATTTT.

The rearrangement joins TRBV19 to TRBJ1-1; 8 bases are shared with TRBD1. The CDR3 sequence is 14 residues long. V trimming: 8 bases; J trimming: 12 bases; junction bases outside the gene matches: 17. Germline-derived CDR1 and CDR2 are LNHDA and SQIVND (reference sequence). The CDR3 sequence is CASRTREDRAIPFF. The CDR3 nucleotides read TGTGCCAGTCGAACGAGAGAGGACAGGGCGATACCTTTCTTT.

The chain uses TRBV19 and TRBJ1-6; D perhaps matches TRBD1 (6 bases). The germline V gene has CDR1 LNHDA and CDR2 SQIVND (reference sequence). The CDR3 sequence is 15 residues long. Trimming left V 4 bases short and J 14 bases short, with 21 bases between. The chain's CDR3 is CASSRSGTNPQALHF. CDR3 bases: TGTGCCAGTAGTAGATCCGGGACAAATCCTCAAGCCCTCCACTTT. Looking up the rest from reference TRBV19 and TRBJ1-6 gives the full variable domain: DGGITQSPKYLFRKEGQNVTLSCEQNLNHDAMYWYRQDPGQGLRLIYYSQIVNDFQKGDIAEGYSVSREKKESFPLTVTSAQKNPTAFYLCASSRSGTNPQALHFGNGTRLTVT.

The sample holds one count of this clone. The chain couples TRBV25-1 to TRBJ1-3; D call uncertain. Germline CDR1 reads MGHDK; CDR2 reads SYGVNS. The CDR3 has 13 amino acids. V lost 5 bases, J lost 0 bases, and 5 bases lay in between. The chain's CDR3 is CASSPSSGNTIYF. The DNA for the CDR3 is TGTGCCAGCAGTCCGAGCTCTGGAAACACCATATATTTT.

CDR3 region: CASSFLNPPNEQFF. The CDR3 DNA follows: TGTGCCAGCAGTTTCCTTAATCCCCCCAATGAGCAGTTCTTC. V usage is TRBV6-5 and J usage is TRBJ2-1, with D unclear. From germline, CDR1 is MNHEY and CDR2 SVGAGI. The CDR3 runs to 14 residues. With 4 bases removed from V and 6 bases from J, the gap between germline ends came to 13 bases.

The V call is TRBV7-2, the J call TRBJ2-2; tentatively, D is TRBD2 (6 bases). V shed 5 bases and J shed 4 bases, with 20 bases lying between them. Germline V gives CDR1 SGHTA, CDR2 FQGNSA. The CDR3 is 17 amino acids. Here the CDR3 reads CASSKAVGGSGTGELFF. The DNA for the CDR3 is TGTGCCAGCAGCAAGGCCGTCGGGGGTTCGGGCACCGGGGAGCTGTTTTTT.

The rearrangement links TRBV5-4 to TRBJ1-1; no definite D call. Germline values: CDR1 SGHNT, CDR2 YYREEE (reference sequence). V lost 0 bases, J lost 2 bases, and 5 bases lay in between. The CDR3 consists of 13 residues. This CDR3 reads CASSLVLNTEAFF. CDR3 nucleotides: TGTGCCAGCAGCTTGGTTCTTAACACTGAAGCTTTCTTT.

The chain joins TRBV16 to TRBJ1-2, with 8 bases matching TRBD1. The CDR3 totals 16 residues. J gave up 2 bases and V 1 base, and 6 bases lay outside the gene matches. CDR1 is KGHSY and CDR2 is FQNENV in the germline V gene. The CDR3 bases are TGTGCCAGCAGCCAATTGGACAGGGTAGTCAACTATGGCTACACCTTC. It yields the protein CASSQLDRVVNYGYTF. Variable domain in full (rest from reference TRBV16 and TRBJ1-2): GEEVAQTPKHLVRGEGQKAKLYCAPIKGHSYVFWYQQVLKNEFKFLISFQNENVFDETGMPKERFSAKCLPNSPCSLEIQATKLEDSAVYFCASSQLDRVVNYGYTFGSGTRLTVV.

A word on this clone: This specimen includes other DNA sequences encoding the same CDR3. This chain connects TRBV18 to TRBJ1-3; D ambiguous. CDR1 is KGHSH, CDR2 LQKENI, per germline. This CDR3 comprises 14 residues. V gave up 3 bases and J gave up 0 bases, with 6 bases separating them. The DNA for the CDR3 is TGTGCCAGCTCACCCCCGGTCTCTGGAAACACCATATATTTT. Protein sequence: CASSPPVSGNTIYF.

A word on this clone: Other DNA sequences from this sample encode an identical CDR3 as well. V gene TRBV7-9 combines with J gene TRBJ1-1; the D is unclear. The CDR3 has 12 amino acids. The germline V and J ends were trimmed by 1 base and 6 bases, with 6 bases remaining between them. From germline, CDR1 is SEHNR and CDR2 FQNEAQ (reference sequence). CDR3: CASSLVSPEAFF. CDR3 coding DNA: TGTGCCAGCAGCTTAGTTAGCCCTGAAGCTTTCTTT. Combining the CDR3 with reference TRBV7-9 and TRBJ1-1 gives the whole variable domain DTGVSQNPRHKITKRGQNVTFRCDPISEHNRLYWYRQTLGQGPEFLTYFQNEAQLEKSRLLSDRFSAERPKGSFSTLEIQRTEQGDSAMYLCASSLVSPEAFFGQGTRLTVV.